The 28 T cell receptor beta chains reported below all come from one sample, sequenced in a study of blood T cell repertoires in COVID-19 (dated by TCRdb to 2018 to 2021). The method behind the library was the immunoSEQ multiplex PCR assay. The clones in this table, taken by TCRdb from immuneACCESS, are in-frame only. Not every clone is retained; where verified, under half of the shortfall comes from an unresolved V gene, and the cause of the rest is unknown. The sample records under 250,000 clones, 81% of which are singletons. Jointly, the top ten make up 8% to 9.5% of the sample. The sequenced sample was PBMCs or T cells enriched from blood (not recorded which). The receptors stem from a woman in her forties or fifties with acute COVID-19.

The chain combines TRBV3-1 (or the pseudogene TRBV3-2) with TRBJ2-2; 8 positions agree with TRBD2. The germline gives CDR1 LGHDT, CDR2 YNNKEL (reference sequence). CDR3 length: 16 amino acids. The V segment lost 1 base and the J segment 6 bases; nucleotides outside the gene matches: 7. The DNA of the CDR3 is TGTGCCAGCAGCCAAGCTAGGACTAGCAGTTCCGGGGAGCTGTTTTTT. Protein: CASSQARTSSSGELFF.

The rearrangement links TRBV28 to TRBJ2-7; maybe TRBD1 (6 bases). V was shortened by 5 bases and J by 5 bases, with 13 bases between the two germline ends. The length of the CDR3 is 13 residues. Germline-derived CDR1 and CDR2 are MDHEN and SYDVKM. Written as DNA, the CDR3 is TGTGCCAGCAGTACCAGGACAGCCGACGAGCAGTACTTC. It codes for CASSTRTADEQYF.

The chain employs TRBV4-3 and TRBJ1-1; D possibly corresponds to TRBD1 (6 bases). CDR1 LGHNA and CDR2 YSLEER come from the germline V gene. The CDR3 has 14 amino acids. Trimming removed 4 bases at V and 3 bases at J, with 12 bases between. This CDR3 is CASSPRYRDTEAFF. The CDR3 nucleotides are TGCGCCAGCAGCCCCAGATACAGGGACACTGAAGCTTTCTTT.

The chain links TRBV7-2 to TRBJ2-7; possibly TRBD1 for D (5 bases). This CDR3 comprises 15 residues. Trimming pared 2 bases from V and 5 bases from J, leaving 16 bases between. Germline CDR1 and CDR2: SGHTA and FQGNSA. Here the CDR3 reads CASSLLTQGSHEQYF. In DNA form, the CDR3 reads TGTGCCAGCAGCTTACTTACCCAGGGCTCGCACGAGCAGTACTTC.

The CDR3 is CASSQAGSDYEQYF. CDR3 in DNA: TGCGCCAGCAGCCAGGCGGGGAGCGACTACGAGCAGTACTTC. The chain uses TRBV4-1 and TRBJ2-7; tentative D call: TRBD2 (6 bases). Germline CDR1 reads MGHRA; CDR2 reads YSYEKL. The CDR3 totals 14 residues. The ends were cut back, 3 bases at V and 3 bases at J, with 12 bases in the middle.

This chain connects TRBV6-5 to TRBJ1-3; 7 bases line up with TRBD1. V gave up 5 bases and J gave up 2 bases; unmatched junction bases: 6. From germline, CDR1 is MNHEY and CDR2 SVGAGI. The CDR3 contains 15 residues. CDR3 nucleotide sequence: TGTGCCAGCAGTATGGACAGGAGCCCTGGAAACACCATATATTTT. Translation: CASSMDRSPGNTIYF.

The chain recombines TRBV6-5 with TRBJ2-2, with D uncertain. Germline V gene data show CDR1 as MNHEY and CDR2 as SVGAGI. This CDR3 is 14 amino acids long. V shed 6 bases and J shed 0 bases, with 8 bases lying between them. Here the CDR3 reads CASSRQANTGELFF. As DNA, the CDR3 is TGTGCCAGCAGCCGCCAGGCGAACACCGGGGAGCTGTTTTTT.

The chain links TRBV19 to TRBJ2-5; 7 nucleotides align to TRBD2. The CDR3 runs 15 residues. The germline gives CDR1 LNHDA, CDR2 SQIVND (reference sequence). The trim removed 1 base at V and 4 bases at J, leaving 6 bases unmatched. The CDR3 protein is CASSIVLGTTETQYF. Here the CDR3 DNA reads TGTGCCAGTAGTATAGTATTGGGGACTACAGAGACCCAGTACTTC.

The rearrangement joins TRBV11-2 to TRBJ2-1; 7 nucleotides agree with TRBD2. Germline V gene sequence: CDR1 SGHAT, CDR2 FQNNGV. V dropped 5 bases and J dropped 9; count of bases not matched to a gene: 19. This CDR3 is built from 17 residues. The DNA for the CDR3 is TGTGCCAGCAGCCCTTCGCGGACGGGAGGACGGGAGGTTGAGCAGTTCTTC. It translates to CASSPSRTGGREVEQFF.

There are a few counts of this clone. This chain links TRBV18 with TRBJ2-7, with D perhaps matching TRBD2 (6 bases). The V gene lost 3 bases and the J gene lost 4 bases, with 13 bases spanning the gap. Germline lookup yields CDR1 KGHSH and CDR2 LQKENI. The CDR3 extends over 14 amino acids. The CDR3 DNA is TGTGCCAGCTCACCGAGAGGCGGGAATTACGAGCAGTACTTC. Its protein product is CASSPRGGNYEQYF.

The rearrangement links TRBV19 to TRBJ2-2; tentatively, D is TRBD2 (5 bases). The CDR3 is 15 amino acids. V was trimmed by 1 base and J by 8 bases, leaving 14 bases between them. Germline values: CDR1 LNHDA, CDR2 SQIVND (reference sequence). CDR3 bases: TGTGCCAGTAGTATAGCGGGATTCACGGGGGGGGAGCTGTTTTTT. It codes for CASSIAGFTGGELFF.

V is TRBV19 and J is TRBJ2-1; 13 nucleotides line up with TRBD2. J gave up 6 bases and V 4 bases, and 9 bases lay outside the gene matches. The germline gives CDR1 LNHDA, CDR2 SQIVND (reference sequence). This CDR3 is built from 17 residues. The CDR3 region has the DNA TGTGCCAGTAGTACCAGGACTAGCGGGAGTTTGTCCAATGAGCAGTTCTTC. Translating it yields CASSTRTSGSLSNEQFF.

The rearrangement joins TRBV12-3 or TRBV12-4 to TRBJ1-1; tentatively, D is TRBD1 (5 bases). The CDR3 covers 13 residues. V shed 4 bases and J shed 4 bases, with 10 bases lying between them. CDR3 sequence reads: CASSYSGRTEAFF. CDR3 in DNA: TGTGCCAGCAGTTATTCAGGGCGCACTGAAGCTTTCTTT.

This chain links TRBV6-1 with TRBJ2-2; tentative D call: TRBD2 (7 bases). The germline CDR1 and CDR2 sequences are MNHNS and SASEGT. V was trimmed by 4 bases and J by 4 bases, leaving 16 bases between them. This CDR3 region has 16 residues. CDR3 loop: CASSARGGPLTGELFF. The CDR3, as DNA: TGTGCCAGCAGTGCAAGGGGGGGGCCTCTCACCGGGGAGCTGTTTTTT.

The chain employs TRBV28 and TRBJ1-2; D is possibly TRBD1 (5 bases). The V end was cut by 6 bases, the J end by 4 bases, with 15 bases between. CDR1 and CDR2 (germline): MDHEN, SYDVKM. There are 14 residues in the CDR3. CDR3 sequence reads: CASSDAGTIYGYTF. CDR3 nucleotides: TGTGCCAGCAGCGATGCCGGGACTATCTATGGCTACACCTTC.

This clone was seen a few times. The V and J genes are TRBV28 and TRBJ2-3; TRBD2 matches 7 bases. V shed 3 bases, J shed 2 bases, and the junction held 2 bases outside the gene matches. Germline lookup yields CDR1 MDHEN and CDR2 SYDVKM. The CDR3 has 14 amino acids. The CDR3 protein is CASSLGGATDTQYF. The CDR3 region has the DNA TGTGCCAGCAGTTTGGGAGGGGCCACAGATACGCAGTATTTT.

This clone was counted once. V usage is TRBV14 and J usage is TRBJ1-2, with TRBD1 as a possible D gene (5 bases). Germline values: CDR1 SGHDN, CDR2 FVKESK. Between the trimmed V and J ends, which lost 0 bases and 3 bases, there was a span of 11 bases. The CDR3 is 15 amino acids. The CDR3 sequence is CASSQEGGPHYGYTF. The CDR3 nucleotides read TGTGCCAGCAGCCAAGAGGGGGGTCCCCACTATGGCTACACCTTC.

This chain connects TRBV6-6 to TRBJ2-6; D ambiguous. V was cut by 6 bases and J by 4 bases, with 13 bases left in between. The CDR3 runs to 15 residues. Germline values: CDR1 MNHNY, CDR2 SVGAGI (reference sequence). For the CDR3, the DNA is TGTGCCAGCAGCCGCACGGGTGCCGGGGCCAACGTCCTGACTTTC. Protein product: CASSRTGAGANVLTF.

The DNA for the CDR3 is TGTGCCAGCAGCGCACTGCCAGGGATCACTGAAGCTTTCTTT. As protein: CASSALPGITEAFF. This chain uses TRBV7-8 with TRBJ1-1, with a weak D call TRBD1 (5 bases). V was cut by 5 bases and J by 4 bases, with 14 bases left in between. There are 14 residues in the CDR3. Germline V gene lookup returns CDR1 SGHVS and CDR2 FQNEAQ.

The V and J genes are TRBV5-1 and TRBJ2-3, with 9 nucleotides matching TRBD1. Trimming removed 0 bases from V and 2 bases from J; junction bases left unmatched: 1. Germline V gene sequence: CDR1 SGHRS, CDR2 YFSETQ. CDR3 size: 15 residues. In nucleotides, the CDR3 is TGCGCCAGCAGCTTGGGACAGGGGGTCACAGATACGCAGTATTTT. This sequence encodes CASSLGQGVTDTQYF.

The chain combines TRBV19 with TRBJ1-1; maybe TRBD1 (6 bases). The CDR3 extends over 17 amino acids. With 3 bases removed from V and 0 bases from J, the gap between germline ends came to 17 bases. The germline V gene has CDR1 LNHDA and CDR2 SQIVND (reference sequence). The CDR3 here is CASSMGHQGRVNTEAFF. The CDR3 DNA reads TGTGCCAGTAGTATGGGACATCAGGGGCGGGTGAACACTGAAGCTTTCTTT.

The J gene is TRBJ2-5, the V gene TRBV7-3, with D possibly being TRBD1 (6 bases). Germline V lookup: CDR1 SGHTA, CDR2 FQGTGA. CDR3 size: 15 residues. V lost 5 bases to trimming and J lost 2 bases, with 15 bases between them. CDR3 protein: CASSPLPGQQETQYF. The CDR3 nucleotides are TGTGCCAGCAGCCCACTACCGGGACAACAAGAGACCCAGTACTTC. The full variable domain, with the rest looked up from reference TRBV7-3 and TRBJ2-5, is GAGVSQTPSNKVTEKGKYVELRCDPISGHTALYWYRQSLGQGPEFLIYFQGTGAADDSGLPNDRFFAVRPEGSVSTLKIQRTERGDSAVYLCASSPLPGQQETQYFGPGTRLLVL.

The gene calls are TRBV6-1 and TRBJ2-5; tentative D call: TRBD1 (5 bases). The CDR3 sequence is 13 residues long. Germline V gives CDR1 MNHNS, CDR2 SASEGT. Trimming removed 1 base from V and 7 bases from J, with 10 bases in between. The CDR3 spells CASSEVGAGTQYF. The CDR3 nucleotides are TGTGCCAGCAGTGAAGTAGGGGCTGGGACCCAGTACTTC.

The chain has TRBV7-3 and TRBJ1-1; 9 positions agree with TRBD1. The junction had 16 bases not matched to a gene; V was cut back by 1 base and J by 10 bases. Germline CDR1 reads SGHTA; CDR2 reads FQGTGA. This CDR3 has 17 residues. CDR3 sequence reads: CASSLMGSPGQGILAFF. As DNA, the CDR3 is TGTGCCAGCAGCTTAATGGGATCACCGGGACAGGGAATCTTAGCTTTCTTT.

For the CDR3, the DNA is TGTGCCAGCAGCCAGAGGACAGGGGGCTCTGAAAAACTGTTTTTT. Translated: CASSQRTGGSEKLFF. This chain links TRBV3-1 (or the pseudogene TRBV3-2) with TRBJ1-4; 11 bases line up with TRBD1. CDR3 length equals 15 residues. The germline V gene encodes CDR1 LGHDT and CDR2 YNNKEL (reference sequence). V lost 3 bases to trimming and J lost 7 bases; unmatched junction nucleotides: 4.

The CDR3 bases are TGTGCCACCAAGACGCCGGGACTAGCGGGAGGGACCGGGGAGCTGTTTTTT. Its protein is CATKTPGLAGGTGELFF. The chain has TRBV28 and TRBJ2-2, with TRBD2 matching over 16 bases. From germline, CDR1 is MDHEN and CDR2 SYDVKM. J lost 5 bases, V lost 10 bases, and 10 bases had no gene match. The CDR3 loop spans 17 amino acids.

This rearrangement joins TRBV19 to TRBJ1-4; D possibly corresponds to TRBD1 (5 bases). The CDR3 is made up of 15 amino acids. Trimming stripped 4 bases from V and 5 bases from J, with 14 bases between. CDR1 is LNHDA, CDR2 SQIVND, per germline (reference sequence). The DNA for the CDR3 is TGTGCCAGTAGTACGTCGGGACTTAGAAATGAAAAACTGTTTTTT. Its protein is CASSTSGLRNEKLFF.

V gene TRBV3-1 (or the pseudogene TRBV3-2) combines with J gene TRBJ2-7; 10 bases are shared with TRBD2. Germline CDR1 is LGHDT and CDR2 is YNNKEL (reference sequence). Trimming took 4 bases from V and 7 from J; bases not matched to a gene: 13. The CDR3 has 16 residues. CDR3 DNA sequence: TGTGCCAGCAGCCCCACCCGAGCGGGGGGGCCGGGGGAGCAGTACTTC. Protein sequence: CASSPTRAGGPGEQYF.